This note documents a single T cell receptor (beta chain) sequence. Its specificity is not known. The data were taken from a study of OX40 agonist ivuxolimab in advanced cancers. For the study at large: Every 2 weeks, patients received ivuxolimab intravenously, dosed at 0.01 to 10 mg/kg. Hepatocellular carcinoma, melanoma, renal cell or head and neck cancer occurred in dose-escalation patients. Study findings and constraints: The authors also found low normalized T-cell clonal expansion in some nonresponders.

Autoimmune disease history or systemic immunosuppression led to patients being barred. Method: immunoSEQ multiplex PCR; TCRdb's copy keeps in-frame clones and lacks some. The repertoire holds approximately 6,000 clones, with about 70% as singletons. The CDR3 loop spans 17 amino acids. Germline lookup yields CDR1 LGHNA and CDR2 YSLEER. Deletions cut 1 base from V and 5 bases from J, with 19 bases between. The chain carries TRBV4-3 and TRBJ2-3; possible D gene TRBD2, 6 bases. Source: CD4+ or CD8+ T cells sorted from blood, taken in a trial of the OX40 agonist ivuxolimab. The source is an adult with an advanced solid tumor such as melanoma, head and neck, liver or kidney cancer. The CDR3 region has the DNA TGCGCCAGCAGCCAAGCTCTAACGGGAGAAGTATTAGATACGCAGTATTTT. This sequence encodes CASSQALTGEVLDTQYF.